Sequencing of this T cell receptor (beta chain) was carried out in a study of blood T cells in healthy people across ages. The CDR3 is 15 amino acids. From germline, CDR1 is LGHDT and CDR2 YNNKEL (reference sequence). A second PCR of roughly 7 to 11 cycles used a sample-barcoded 5' primer and a J-beta primer mix. TCRdb ran MiXCR on the 5' RACE reads and lists one entry per CDR3 protein. The sample has around 1,500,000 distinct CDR3 sequences; roughly 40% are singletons. Sequenced input: blood. This rearrangement joins TRBV3-1 to TRBJ2-5; D is perhaps TRBD1 (6 bases). The J call is uncertain, as TRBJ2-7 better fits the DNA end. The clonotype was recovered from a woman in her late teens or twenties in good health. The DNA of the CDR3 is TGTGCCAGCAGCCAATCAGGGGTGGGGTCCTACGAGCAGTACTTC. This encodes CASSQSGVGSYEQYF.